Included here is one T cell receptor (beta chain) sequence, with context. This specimen comes from a study of cytomegalovirus exposure and HLA in healthy donors. Losses at the gene ends were 4 bases for V and 0 bases for J; bases not matched to a gene: 7. There are 15 residues in the CDR3. Germline V gene data show CDR1 as SQVTM and CDR2 as ANQGSEA. The PCR made use of 60 Vbeta and 13 Jbeta primers. Assay: immunoSEQ multiplex PCR; the TCRdb copy retains only in-frame clones and omits some. The data hold fewer than 250,000 clones, with roughly four fifths observed a single time. The genes are TRBV29-1 and TRBJ2-7; 9 positions match TRBD2. Sequenced sample: PBMCs. This TCR was recovered from a woman in her twenties or thirties in good health and CMV-seropositive. This CDR3 reads CSVVLRREGSYEQYF. In nucleotides, the CDR3 is TGCAGCGTTGTCTTACGGCGGGAGGGCTCCTACGAGCAGTACTTC.